This T cell receptor beta chain was obtained from a study of T cell changes during pregnancy in multiple sclerosis (dated by TCRdb to between 2018 and 2020). As for the study more broadly: In women with multiple sclerosis, the researchers looked at how the T cell repertoire shifted as pregnancy progressed.

As regards this clone: The antigen it binds to is not known. No qualities accompany the bases; no much larger clone lies one base away.

Libraries were made using the immunoSEQ multiplex PCR assay. TCRdb stores this immuneACCESS table with in-frame sequences only. Part of the clones is absent; in the studies checked, under half of the shortfall reflects unresolved V genes, and no reason is known for the rest. The sample table holds approximately 34,000 clones, of which about 92% were seen once. The ten largest clones add up to 0.47% of the sample. Trimming costs V 1 base and J 4 bases, and their ends lie 16 bases apart. Counted from cysteine to phenylalanine, this CDR3 has 16 amino acids. Here the CDR3 DNA is all that survives: 48 bases in frame from base 1. The germline V gene (reference sequence) specifies MNHNY as CDR1 and SVGAGI as CDR2.

Source: CD4+ T cells from peripheral blood mononuclear cells, taken after pregnancy. This TCR came from a female donor with multiple sclerosis, enrolled in a pregnancy study. The receptor chain draws on TRBV6-6 and TRBJ1-1; the D gene remains uncertain. The nucleotide sequence reads TGTGCCAGCAGTTACTATGCGCAGGCATTGGGCACTGAAGCTTTCTTT. It translates as CASSYYAQALGTEAFF.